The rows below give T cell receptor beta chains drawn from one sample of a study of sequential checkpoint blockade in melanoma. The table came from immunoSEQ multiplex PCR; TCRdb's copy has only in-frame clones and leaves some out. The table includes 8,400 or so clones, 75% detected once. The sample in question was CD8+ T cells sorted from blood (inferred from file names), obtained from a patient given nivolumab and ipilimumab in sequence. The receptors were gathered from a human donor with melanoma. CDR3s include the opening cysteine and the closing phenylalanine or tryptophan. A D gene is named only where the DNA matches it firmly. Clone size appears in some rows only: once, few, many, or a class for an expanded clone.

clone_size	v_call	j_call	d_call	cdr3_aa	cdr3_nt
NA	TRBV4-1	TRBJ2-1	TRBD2	CASSQGTSGTYHEQFF	TGCGCCAGCAGCCAAGGGACTAGCGGGACCTATCATGAGCAGTTCTTC
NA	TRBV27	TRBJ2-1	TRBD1	CASSYDRARYNEQFF	TGTGCCAGCAGCTACGACAGGGCGAGATACAATGAGCAGTTCTTC
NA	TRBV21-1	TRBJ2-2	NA	CARGNTGPGELFF	TGTGCCAGAGGAAACACAGGGCCCGGGGAGCTGTTTTTT
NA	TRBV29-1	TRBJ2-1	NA	CSSTGENYNEQFF	TGCAGCTCCACTGGGGAGAACTACAATGAGCAGTTCTTC
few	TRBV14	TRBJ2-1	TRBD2	CASSQVISGGNEQFF	TGTGCCAGCAGCCAAGTGATATCGGGGGGCAATGAGCAGTTCTTC
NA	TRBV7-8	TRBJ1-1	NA	CASSFGGVNTEAFF	TGTGCCAGCAGCTTCGGAGGGGTGAACACTGAAGCTTTCTTT
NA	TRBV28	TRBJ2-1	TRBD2	CASSSGLAGSYNEQFF	TGTGCCAGCAGTTCGGGACTAGCGGGTTCCTACAATGAGCAGTTCTTC
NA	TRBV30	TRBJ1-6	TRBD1	CAWSTGTGNPPLHF	TGTGCCTGGAGCACCGGGACAGGGAATCCCCCCCTCCACTTT
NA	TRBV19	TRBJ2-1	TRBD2	CASSIDPSAGGDDEQFF	TGTGCCAGTAGTATAGATCCGTCTGCGGGAGGGGACGATGAGCAGTTCTTC
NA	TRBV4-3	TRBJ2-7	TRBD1	CASSQGDRTGEQYF	TGCGCCAGCAGCCAGGGGGACAGGACTGGGGAGCAGTACTTC
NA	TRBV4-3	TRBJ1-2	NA	CASSQDQYYGYTF	TGCGCCAGCAGCCAAGATCAGTACTATGGCTACACCTTC
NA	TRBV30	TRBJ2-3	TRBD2	CAWSASGGPTDTQYF	TGTGCCTGGAGTGCCAGCGGGGGGCCCACAGATACGCAGTATTTT
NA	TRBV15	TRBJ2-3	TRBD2	CATRTSGRTTDTQYF	TGTGCCACCAGGACTAGCGGGAGGACCACAGATACGCAGTATTTT
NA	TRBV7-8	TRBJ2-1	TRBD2	CASTLPSGGAGYNEQFF	TGTGCCAGCACCCTCCCATCCGGGGGGGCGGGGTACAATGAGCAGTTCTTC
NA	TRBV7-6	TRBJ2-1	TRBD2	CASSTPSGVSNNEQFF	TGTGCCAGCAGCACCCCTAGCGGGGTGTCGAACAATGAGCAGTTCTTC
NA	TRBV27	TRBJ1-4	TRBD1	CASSSGTGESEKLFF	TGTGCCAGCAGTTCCGGGACAGGGGAAAGTGAAAAACTGTTTTTT
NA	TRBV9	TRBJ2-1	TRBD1	CASSATGESYNEQFF	TGTGCCAGCAGCGCGACAGGGGAGTCCTACAATGAGCAGTTCTTC
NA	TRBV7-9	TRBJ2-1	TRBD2	CASSLVLAGANEQFF	TGTGCCAGCAGCTTAGTCCTAGCGGGAGCTAATGAGCAGTTCTTC
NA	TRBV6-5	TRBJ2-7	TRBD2	CASSLAGGGFYEQYF	TGTGCCAGCAGCCTAGCGGGAGGGGGTTTCTACGAGCAGTACTTC
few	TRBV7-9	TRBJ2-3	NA	CASSLTYTDTQYF	TGTGCCAGCAGCTTAACCTACACAGATACGCAGTATTTT
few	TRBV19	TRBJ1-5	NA	CASSLESQPQHF	TGTGCCAGTAGTCTTGAGTCACAGCCCCAGCATTTT
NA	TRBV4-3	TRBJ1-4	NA	CASSQEYPATNEKLFF	TGCGCCAGCAGCCAAGAGTATCCGGCAACTAATGAAAAACTGTTTTTT
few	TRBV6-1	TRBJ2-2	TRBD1	CASSPQGENGELFF	TGTGCCAGCAGTCCTCAGGGGGAGAACGGGGAGCTGTTTTTT
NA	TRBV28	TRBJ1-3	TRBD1	CASRDRSSGNTIYF	TGTGCCAGCAGGGACAGGAGCTCTGGAAACACCATATATTTT
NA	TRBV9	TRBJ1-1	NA	CASSEGYRVGNTEAFF	TGTGCCAGCAGCGAGGGGTACAGGGTCGGGAACACTGAAGCTTTCTTT
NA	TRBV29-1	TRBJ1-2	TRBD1	CSVETGGIYGYTF	TGCAGCGTTGAAACAGGGGGGATCTATGGCTACACCTTC
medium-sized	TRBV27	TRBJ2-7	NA	CASSWASPAYEQYF	TGTGCCAGCAGTTGGGCTTCTCCTGCCTACGAGCAGTACTTC
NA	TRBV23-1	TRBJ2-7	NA	CASSQPQGSSYEQYF	TGCGCCAGCAGTCAGCCCCAGGGGTCCTCCTACGAGCAGTACTTC
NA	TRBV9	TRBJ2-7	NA	CASSPAGSLDSYEQYF	TGTGCCAGCAGCCCCGCTGGGAGCCTAGACTCCTACGAGCAGTACTTC
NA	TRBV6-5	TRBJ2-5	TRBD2	CASSYEWGTRLETQYF	TGTGCCAGCAGTTACGAGTGGGGGACTAGGCTGGAGACCCAGTACTTC
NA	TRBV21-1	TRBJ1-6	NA	CASSGRHSPLHF	TGTGCCAGCAGCGGCCGTCATTCACCCCTCCACTTT
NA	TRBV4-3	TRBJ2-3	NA	CASSQDETGYTDTQYF	TGCGCCAGCAGCCAAGATGAAACAGGGTACACAGATACGCAGTATTTT
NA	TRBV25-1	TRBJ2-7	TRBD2	CASSEGTSGRRYEQYF	TGTGCCAGCAGTGAAGGGACTAGCGGGAGGAGGTACGAGCAGTACTTC
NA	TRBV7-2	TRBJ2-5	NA	CASSLRDRAGKTQYF	TGTGCCAGCAGCTTAAGGGATCGGGCGGGAAAGACCCAGTACTTC
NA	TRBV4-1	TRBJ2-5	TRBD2	CASSPGGVAGGETQYF	TGCGCCAGCAGCCCGGGGGGGGTAGCGGGAGGGGAGACCCAGTACTTC
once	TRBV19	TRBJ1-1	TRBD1	CASSLYTGGTEAFF	TGTGCCAGTAGCCTTTATACAGGGGGGACTGAAGCTTTCTTT
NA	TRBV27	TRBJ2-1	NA	CASSLREYNEQFF	TGTGCCAGCAGTTTACGGGAGTACAATGAGCAGTTCTTC
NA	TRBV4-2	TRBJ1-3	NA	CASSQEYSGNTIYF	TGTGCCAGCAGCCAAGAGTACTCTGGAAACACCATATATTTT
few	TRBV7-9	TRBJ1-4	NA	CASSLEEGIGEKLFF	TGTGCCAGCAGCTTAGAGGAGGGGATTGGTGAAAAACTGTTTTTT
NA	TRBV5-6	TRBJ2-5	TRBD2	CASTLGASGGMETQYF	TGTGCCAGCACCCTTGGGGCTAGCGGGGGGATGGAGACCCAGTACTTC
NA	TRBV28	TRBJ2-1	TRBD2	CASRGTGLAYNEQFF	TGTGCCAGCAGGGGGACGGGACTAGCTTACAATGAGCAGTTCTTC
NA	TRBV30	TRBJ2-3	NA	CAWSYIGGEGTDTQYF	TGTGCCTGGAGTTACATCGGGGGAGAAGGCACAGATACGCAGTATTTT